Many counts were recorded for the clone carrying this T cell receptor (beta chain). Its antigen is still unknown. This entry is derived from a study of T-cell reconstitution after alpha-beta-depleted transplantation in children. Study findings and constraints: Newly produced T cells mostly provided counts and TCRbeta diversity after one year, as hyperexpanded clones declined. Reportedly, only several hundred clones from non-depleted graft cells drove alpha-beta T-cell counts at about two months.

TCRbeta library construction was performed incorporating unique molecular identifiers. TCRdb used MiXCR to reprocess the PCR reads, holding one entry per CDR3 protein. This sample has 85,000 to 120,000 distinct CDR3 sequences, with roughly 7.6% found just once. CDR3 size: 13 residues. Germline CDR1 reads DFQATT; CDR2 reads SNEGSKA (reference sequence). Trimming at V came to 3 bases and at J to 5 bases, leaving 6 bases not matched to a gene. The starting material was PBMCs, obtained before TCRalphabeta/CD19-depleted stem cell transplant. The J gene is TRBJ2-5, the V gene TRBV20-1; 7 bases are shared with TRBD1. This clonotype originated in a boy aged 2-15 years with acute lymphoblastic leukemia, due to receive a stem cell transplant. CDR3: CSARIGGGETQYF. The CDR3 nucleotides are TGCAGTGCTAGGATAGGGGGCGGGGAGACCCAGTACTTC.